A selection of T cell receptor beta chains follows, all from one sample in a study of a mutant IDH1 vaccine in newly diagnosed glioma. Data came from immunoSEQ multiplex PCR; TCRdb stores just in-frame clones and leaves some out. The sample lists tens of thousands of clones; around 81% were seen once. The antigens of these receptors remain unknown. This specimen consisted of PBMCs, obtained from a glioma patient whose treatment included an IDH1 peptide vaccine. Receptors originate from a man in his forties with glioma. The CDR3 runs from the conserved cysteine through the conserved F or W. Each record gives: clone size, J gene, D gene, V gene, CDR3 DNA, CDR3 protein. D genes are given only for firm matches. Only some rows state a clone size, as once, few, many or a class for expanded clones.

>-|TRBJ2-6|-|TRBV19
TGTGCCAGTACCTGGGATGGGGCCAACGTCCTGACTTTC
CASTWDGANVLTF
>-|TRBJ2-7|-|TRBV19
TGTGCCAGTAGTATACAAGGCAGGGGAGGCGAGCAGTACTTC
CASSIQGRGGEQYF
>-|TRBJ2-1|-|TRBV6-5
TGTGCCAGCAGTATAGCGGTGGATGAGCAGTTCTTC
CASSIAVDEQFF
>few|TRBJ2-1|TRBD1|TRBV7-9
TGTGCCAGCAGCCCCCGGGACAGGGACAATGAGCAGTTCTTC
CASSPRDRDNEQFF
>-|TRBJ2-2|-|TRBV7-6
TGTGCCAGCAGCCTAACACTTACCGGGGAGCTGTTTTTT
CASSLTLTGELFF
>-|TRBJ2-3|-|TRBV2
TGTGCCAGCAGTGAATCTGGTCCGTGGGGCACAGATACGCAGTATTTT
CASSESGPWGTDTQYF
>-|TRBJ2-1|TRBD2|TRBV9
TGTGCCAGCAGCGTAGGGCTAGCGGGCCCCAATGAGCAGTTCTTC
CASSVGLAGPNEQFF
>once|TRBJ1-1|TRBD1|TRBV6-6
TGTGCCAGCAGTTACCCTGGACAGGGGAACACTGAAGCTTTCTTT
CASSYPGQGNTEAFF
>-|TRBJ2-5|-|TRBV7-2
TGTGCCAGCAGCTTAGCGCAAGGTCTGGGGGAGACCCAGTACTTC
CASSLAQGLGETQYF
>-|TRBJ2-6|-|TRBV10-2
TGCGCCAGCAGGGAGGCGCGCTCTGGGGCCAACGTCCTGACTTTC
CASREARSGANVLTF
>-|TRBJ2-1|TRBD1|TRBV19
TGTGCCAGTAAGCCGGACAGGAGCTCCTACAATGAGCAGTTCTTC
CASKPDRSSYNEQFF
>-|TRBJ2-1|-|TRBV15
TGTGCCACCAGCAGAACGGGGGAGCAGTTCTTC
CATSRTGEQFF
>-|TRBJ1-2|-|TRBV7-2
TGTGCCAGCAGCTTAGTCAGGGGAGCTAACTATGGCTACACCTTC
CASSLVRGANYGYTF
>-|TRBJ2-3|-|TRBV5-1
TGCGCCAGCAGCTTGCTACGCGATACGCAGTATTTT
CASSLLRDTQYF
>-|TRBJ1-5|-|TRBV7-9
TGTGCCAGCAGCCCACCTGGGCGAGATCAGCCCCAGCATTTT
CASSPPGRDQPQHF
>many|TRBJ2-5|-|TRBV7-7
TGTGCTAGCAGCCAAACCGGGACGGGAAAAGAGACCCAGTACTTC
CASSQTGTGKETQYF
>-|TRBJ1-1|TRBD1|TRBV5-1
TGCGCCAGCAGCACGGGACAGACGAACACTGAAGCTTTCTTT
CASSTGQTNTEAFF
>-|TRBJ2-7|-|TRBV5-5
TGTGCCAGCAGCTTTGACCAGGGTATCTACGAGCAGTACTTC
CASSFDQGIYEQYF
>-|TRBJ2-7|TRBD1|TRBV9
TGTGCCAGCAGCCCTAAGGGACAGACCCTCTACGAGCAGTACTTC
CASSPKGQTLYEQYF
>-|TRBJ2-7|TRBD2|TRBV5-5
TGTGCCAGTCGACTAGCGCCTGCCTACGAGCAGTACTTC
CASRLAPAYEQYF
>-|TRBJ1-6|-|TRBV5-6
TGTGCCAGCAGCTTTGGCAGGGCGGTATCACCCCTCCACTTT
CASSFGRAVSPLHF
>-|TRBJ2-1|-|TRBV11-2
TGTGCCAGCAGCTCACTAGTATCCCGGGGTGAGCAGTTCTTC
CASSSLVSRGEQFF
>-|TRBJ1-2|-|TRBV4-1
TGCGCCAGCAGCCATGCACAGGGAGGGGGCTACACCTTC
CASSHAQGGGYTF
>-|TRBJ2-5|-|TRBV5-1
TGCGCCAGCAGCGCGCCTGAAGGCCAGTACTTC
CASSAPEGQYF
>-|TRBJ2-7|-|TRBV14
TGTGCCAGCAGCCAACGTGCGACCCACTCCTACGAGCAGTACTTC
CASSQRATHSYEQYF
>once|TRBJ2-7|TRBD2|TRBV4-3
TGCGCCAGCAGCCAAGTTGGGAGGGGTGCCTCCTACGAGCAGTACTTC
CASSQVGRGASYEQYF
>-|TRBJ1-6|TRBD1|TRBV6-5
TGTGCCAGCAGGGGACAGGGTTTTAATTCACCCCTCCACTTT
CASRGQGFNSPLHF
>-|TRBJ2-1|TRBD1|TRBV11-3
TGTGCCAGCAGCTCCTCCGGGACAGAGATCAATGAGCAGTTCTTC
CASSSSGTEINEQFF
>-|TRBJ1-2|-|TRBV6-4
TGTGCCACCAGCCCCGAGGTAGGGTTCTCCTATGGCTACACCTTC
CATSPEVGFSYGYTF
>-|TRBJ2-5|TRBD2|TRBV7-2
TGTGCCAGCAGTGGACTAGCGAGACAAGAGACCCAGTACTTC
CASSGLARQETQYF
>-|TRBJ2-5|TRBD2|TRBV4-3
TGCGCCAGCAGCCAAGATACCCACAGCGGGGCCATAGGGGAGACCCAGTACTTC
CASSQDTHSGAIGETQYF
>-|TRBJ1-2|TRBD1|TRBV19
TGTGCCAGTACCTCCGGGACAGGGGGAAACTATGGCTACACCTTC
CASTSGTGGNYGYTF
>once|TRBJ2-3|TRBD2|TRBV5-5
TGTGCCAGCAGCGATCGGACTAGCCTTAGCACAGATACGCAGTATTTT
CASSDRTSLSTDTQYF
>-|TRBJ1-2|-|TRBV19
TGTGCCAGTACCTCGGGGGGAAACGGCTACACCTTC
CASTSGGNGYTF
>-|TRBJ2-3|-|TRBV5-8
TGTGCCAGCAGCCTTCTAGGGCTTTCTTTTGCAGATACGCAGTATTTT
CASSLLGLSFADTQYF
>-|TRBJ2-2|-|TRBV23-1
TGCGCCAGCAGTCATTGGTGTGGCAGGGTACACACCGGGGAGCTGTTTTTT
CASSHWCGRVHTGELFF
>-|TRBJ1-1|-|TRBV30
TGTGCCTGGAGTGTATGGCGGGCAGGAACTGAAGCTTTCTTT
CAWSVWRAGTEAFF
>-|TRBJ2-2|-|TRBV7-2
TGTGCCAGCAGCTTAAGGGGTGCGACCGGGGAGCTGTTTTTT
CASSLRGATGELFF
>-|TRBJ2-7|TRBD2|TRBV4-1
TGCGCCAGCAGCCTCGATAGCGGGAGAGGGCCCTACGAGCAGTACTTC
CASSLDSGRGPYEQYF
>-|TRBJ2-7|-|TRBV30
TGTGCCTGGCACTCACTAAGCTCCTACGAGCAGTACTTC
CAWHSLSSYEQYF
>-|TRBJ1-2|-|TRBV30
TGTGCCTGGGAGAGGAGGGGCCGGCTCGCTAACTATGGCTACACCTTC
CAWERRGRLANYGYTF
>once|TRBJ1-1|TRBD1|TRBV19
TGTGCCAGTACCCGCACCCTTACCCAGACAGGGGGGGGCAGGGCTTTCTTT
CASTRTLTQTGGGRAFF